A selection of T cell receptor beta chains follows, all from one sample in a study of cytomegalovirus exposure and HLA in healthy donors. The assay was immunoSEQ multiplex PCR, and TCRdb's table has in-frame clones only and misses some. Altogether 110,000 to 150,000 clones are present, approximately 80% being singletons, with the ten largest covering 4.5%. What was sequenced was PBMCs. The source of these receptors is a man aged 40-55 years in good health and CMV-seronegative. Each CDR3 is given with its conserved first and last residue. A D gene is named only where the DNA matches it firmly. Clone size, where shown, is once, few, many, or a class for clones that have expanded.

v_call	d_call	j_call	clone_size	cdr3_aa	cdr3_nt
TRBV7-2	.	TRBJ2-5	.	CASSSDPGSQETQYF	TGTGCCAGCAGCTCCGACCCGGGGTCCCAAGAGACCCAGTACTTC
TRBV25-1	.	TRBJ2-1	.	CASSEPVRGVQNEQFF	TGTGCCAGCAGTGAACCCGTCAGGGGGGTACAGAATGAGCAGTTCTTC
TRBV7-3	.	TRBJ1-6	.	CASSLTPDSPLHF	TGTGCCAGCAGCTTAACTCCAGATTCACCCCTCCACTTT
TRBV5-1	TRBD1	TRBJ1-2	once	CASSSNPGTGSGYGYTF	TGCGCCAGCAGCTCAAATCCCGGGACAGGGAGCGGCTATGGCTACACCTTC
TRBV6-5	.	TRBJ2-1	.	CASSSAMDEQFF	TGTGCCAGCAGTTCCGCGATGGATGAGCAGTTCTTC
TRBV9	.	TRBJ1-3	.	CASSVGSVSGNTIYF	TGTGCCAGCAGCGTGGGCAGTGTCTCTGGAAACACCATATATTTT
TRBV25-1	.	TRBJ1-2	once	CASARGEWGYTF	TGTGCCAGCGCCCGCGGCGAATGGGGCTACACCTTC
TRBV4-3	.	TRBJ1-6	.	CASSQDSSYNSPLHF	TGCGCCAGCAGCCAAGACAGCTCCTATAATTCACCCCTCCACTTT
TRBV19	TRBD2	TRBJ2-1	.	CASSTKRGGRNEQFF	TGTGCCAGTAGTACCAAGCGGGGGGGCCGAAATGAGCAGTTCTTC
TRBV5-8	.	TRBJ2-2	.	CASSQDGGRYGELFF	TGTGCCAGCAGCCAGGACGGAGGAAGATACGGGGAGCTGTTTTTT
TRBV7-6	.	TRBJ2-1	.	CASSLGDNEQFF	TGTGCCAGCAGCTTAGGAGACAATGAGCAGTTCTTC
TRBV10-1	.	TRBJ2-4	.	CASSESQGLNIQYF	TGCGCCAGCAGTGAGTCTCAGGGACTGAACATTCAGTACTTC
TRBV20-1	.	TRBJ2-7	.	CSASLYEQYF	TGCAGTGCTAGTCTATACGAGCAGTACTTC
TRBV27	TRBD1	TRBJ1-4	.	CASSSRQGTNEKLFF	TGTGCCAGCAGTTCTCGACAGGGAACTAATGAAAAACTGTTTTTT
TRBV7-9	TRBD2	TRBJ2-7	.	CASTERGRYEQYF	TGTGCCAGCACTGAGCGGGGGCGGTACGAGCAGTACTTC
TRBV5-1	.	TRBJ2-1	once	CASSPSNEQFF	TGCGCCAGCAGTCCGTCCAATGAGCAGTTCTTC
TRBV11-2	TRBD1	TRBJ1-2	.	CASSLDRGSLNNYGYTF	TGTGCCAGCAGCCTGGACAGGGGGTCCCTTAATAACTATGGCTACACCTTC
TRBV28	TRBD1	TRBJ2-1	.	CASRPRDSSYNEQFF	TGTGCCAGCAGGCCCCGGGACAGCTCCTACAATGAGCAGTTCTTC
TRBV9	.	TRBJ2-2	.	CASSVEGGTGELFF	TGTGCCAGCAGCGTAGAAGGGGGTACCGGGGAGCTGTTTTTT
TRBV6-6	TRBD2	TRBJ2-3	.	CASVRGVRTDTQYF	TGTGCCAGCGTCCGGGGGGTCCGCACAGATACGCAGTATTTT
TRBV9	.	TRBJ2-5	once	CASSAGARETQYF	TGTGCCAGCAGCGCCGGAGCGAGAGAGACCCAGTACTTC
TRBV9	TRBD2	TRBJ2-1	.	CASSGERGLWNEQFF	TGTGCCAGCAGCGGGGAGCGGGGGTTATGGAATGAGCAGTTCTTC
TRBV25-1	.	TRBJ1-1	.	CASSEGGGVPEAFF	TGTGCCAGCAGTGAAGGCGGCGGGGTCCCTGAAGCTTTCTTT
TRBV5-1	TRBD1	TRBJ2-7	.	CASSQTGGTSYEQYF	TGCGCCAGCAGTCAAACAGGGGGAACCTCCTACGAGCAGTACTTC
TRBV4-3	TRBD1	TRBJ2-1	.	CASSQARQGLSYNEQFF	TGCGCCAGCAGCCAAGCGAGACAGGGGTTGAGTTACAATGAGCAGTTCTTC
TRBV28	TRBD1	TRBJ1-4	.	CASSFTAGGREKLFF	TGTGCCAGCAGTTTTACGGCAGGGGGCAGGGAAAAACTGTTTTTT
TRBV7-2	TRBD1	TRBJ2-1	.	CASSPSTGLVNEQFF	TGTGCCAGCAGCCCCTCGACAGGGTTGGTGAATGAGCAGTTCTTC
TRBV7-9	.	TRBJ2-3	.	CASSLGAGTDTQYF	TGTGCCAGCAGCTTAGGGGCAGGCACAGATACGCAGTATTTT
TRBV7-8	.	TRBJ1-2	.	CASSLDGAHGYGYTF	TGTGCCAGCAGCTTAGATGGGGCCCACGGCTATGGCTACACCTTC
TRBV15	.	TRBJ1-4	.	CATSRDEKREKLFF	TGTGCCACCAGCAGAGATGAAAAGCGGGAAAAACTGTTTTTT
TRBV19	.	TRBJ1-5	.	CASERGPPDSNQPQHF	TGTGCCAGTGAACGAGGGCCTCCCGATAGCAATCAGCCCCAGCATTTT
TRBV5-1	TRBD2	TRBJ2-3	.	CASSLERGYTDTQYF	TGCGCCAGCAGCTTGGAGCGGGGGTACACAGATACGCAGTATTTT
TRBV6-5	TRBD1	TRBJ1-2	once	CASSDRDSDGYTF	TGTGCCAGCAGTGACAGGGATTCCGATGGCTACACCTTC
TRBV5-5	.	TRBJ1-2	.	CASSLEALGGYTF	TGTGCCAGCAGCTTGGAAGCTCTCGGTGGCTACACCTTC
TRBV4-3	TRBD2	TRBJ2-1	.	CASSQDYPGLAGGKQFF	TGCGCCAGCAGCCAAGACTACCCAGGACTAGCGGGGGGAAAGCAGTTCTTC
TRBV28	.	TRBJ1-5	.	CASSQGQFSNQPQHF	TGTGCCAGCAGCCAAGGACAGTTTAGCAATCAGCCCCAGCATTTT
TRBV14	TRBD2	TRBJ2-1	.	CASSLERGTYNEQFF	TGTGCCAGCAGCCTCGAGCGGGGGACCTACAATGAGCAGTTCTTC
TRBV25-1	.	TRBJ1-1	.	CASSESNRVGNTEAFF	TGTGCCAGCAGTGAATCCAACAGGGTGGGGAACACTGAAGCTTTCTTT
TRBV6-4	.	TRBJ2-3	.	CASSPGAADTQYF	TGTGCCAGCAGTCCCGGTGCCGCAGATACGCAGTATTTT
TRBV7-9	TRBD1	TRBJ1-4	few	CASSSRDRGSNEKLFF	TGTGCCAGCAGCTCCAGGGACAGGGGGAGTAATGAAAAACTGTTTTTT
TRBV7-2	.	TRBJ1-5	.	CASSLFPGGQPQHF	TGTGCCAGCAGCTTATTTCCAGGAGGCCAGCCCCAGCATTTT
TRBV12-5	TRBD1	TRBJ2-5	.	CASGFGTVQETQYF	TGTGCTAGTGGTTTCGGGACAGTGCAAGAGACCCAGTACTTC
TRBV28	.	TRBJ1-4	.	CASLGGGVWEKLFF	TGTGCCAGTCTCGGGGGGGGAGTTTGGGAAAAACTGTTTTTT
TRBV19	.	TRBJ1-2	.	CASTANYGYTF	TGTGCCAGTACAGCGAACTATGGCTACACCTTC